A single sample gave rise to the 25 T cell receptor beta chains below, sequenced in a study of T cells after yellow fever vaccination. Each CDR3 protein is one row after TCRdb ran MiXCR on the 5' RACE reads. Of under 550,000 distinct CDR3 sequences in the sample, 20% to 25% were seen once. The input for sequencing was PBMCs, taken approximately 22 days after the first yellow fever vaccination. These receptors originate from a man younger than 35 who received the YFV17D yellow fever vaccine.

The J gene is TRBJ2-3, the V gene TRBV14; no clear D. Germline V gene sequence: CDR1 SGHDN, CDR2 FVKESK. V dropped 1 base and J dropped 4 bases, with 9 bases sitting between them. CDR3 length: 14 amino acids. For the CDR3, the DNA is TGTGCCAGCAGCCAAGCGGCTAGACCAGATACGCAGTATTTT. Encoded protein: CASSQAARPDTQYF.

A few counts support this clonotype. V usage is TRBV6-2 or TRBV6-3 and J usage is TRBJ2-7, with D hard to call. Germline lookup yields CDR1 MNHEY and CDR2 SVGEGT. V was cut by 6 bases and J by 3 bases, with 15 bases left in between. This CDR3 spans 14 amino acids. The CDR3, as DNA: TGTGCCAGCAGCGAACCGCAAAACCACTACGAGCAGTACGTC. This encodes CASSEPQNHYEQYV.

The chain employs TRBV3-1 and TRBJ2-2; D is possibly TRBD1 (6 bases). Germline CDR1 LGHDT, CDR2 YNNKEL (reference sequence). The CDR3 sequence is 15 residues long. V shed 2 bases and J shed 5 bases, with 12 bases lying between them. CDR3 bases: TGTGCCAGCAGCCAACGGGACACCGCAACCGGGGAGCTGTTTTTT. As protein: CASSQRDTATGELFF.

In this sample, this clonotype turned up a few times. The chain joins TRBV4-3 to TRBJ2-1, with 7 bases fitting TRBD2. The ends lost 1 base at V and 4 bases at J; junction bases unmatched: 4. This CDR3 has 15 residues. CDR1 is LGHNA and CDR2 is YSLEER in the germline V gene. The CDR3 here is CASSQAGGGYNEQFF. The CDR3 DNA reads as TGCGCCAGCAGCCAAGCGGGGGGAGGATACAATGAGCAGTTCTTC.

This clonotype was seen a few times. This chain joins TRBV18 and TRBJ2-6; 7 bases agree with TRBD1. CDR1 KGHSH and CDR2 LQKENI come from the germline V gene. The trim removed 3 bases at V and 2 bases at J, leaving 7 bases unmatched. CDR3 length equals 17 residues. Here the CDR3 reads CASSPPGTAAGANVLTF. Written as DNA, the CDR3 is TGTGCCAGCTCACCCCCCGGGACAGCTGCTGGGGCCAACGTCCTGACTTTC.

The V call is TRBV20-1, the J call TRBJ2-5; no reliable D call. Germline V gene data show CDR1 as DFQATT and CDR2 as SNEGSKA (reference sequence). The V end was cut by 3 bases, the J end by 2 bases, with 13 bases between. CDR3 size: 14 residues. The CDR3 coding sequence is TGCAGTGCTAGTATGGCAAAGCTACAAGAGACCCAGTACTTC. This sequence encodes CSASMAKLQETQYF.

The rearrangement links TRBV4-2 to TRBJ2-2; 7 nucleotides agree with TRBD1. Germline trimming cut 3 bases from V and 0 bases from J; bases unmatched to any gene: 4. The CDR3 contains 16 residues. Germline CDR1 reads LGHNA; CDR2 reads YNFKEQ. The CDR3 region has the DNA TGTGCCAGCAGCCATCTCGGGACAGCGAACACCGGGGAGCTGTTTTTT. Its protein is CASSHLGTANTGELFF.

The table lists this clonotype with a few counts. This chain joins TRBV9 and TRBJ2-3; 8 bases align to TRBD2. V shed 0 bases, J shed 1 base, and the junction held 10 bases outside the gene matches. The CDR3 sequence is 18 residues long. Germline V gene data show CDR1 as SGDLS and CDR2 as YYNGEE. The CDR3 coding sequence is TGTGCCAGCAGCGTAGGAGCGGGGGTATCTCAGGGCACAGATACGCAGTATTTT. As protein: CASSVGAGVSQGTDTQYF.

The V gene is TRBV20-1, the J gene TRBJ1-5, with D perhaps matching TRBD1 (5 bases). CDR3 length equals 14 residues. V was pared by 2 bases and J by 2 bases, with 10 bases between. Germline CDR1 DFQATT, CDR2 SNEGSKA (reference sequence). The CDR3 spells CSARKTERNQPQHF. CDR3 nucleotide sequence: TGCAGTGCTAGAAAGACAGAACGCAATCAGCCCCAGCATTTT.

This clonotype was observed at least ten times. The V gene is TRBV5-1, the J gene TRBJ2-2, with a weak D call TRBD1 (6 bases). The CDR3 is 14 amino acids. Germline values: CDR1 SGHRS, CDR2 YFSETQ. The V gene lost 4 bases and the J gene lost 1 base, with 8 bases spanning the gap. As DNA, the CDR3 is TGCGCCAGCAGCCTGACAGGGAACACCGGGGAGCTGTTTTTT. Protein: CASSLTGNTGELFF. The full variable domain, rest sourced from reference TRBV5-1 and TRBJ2-2, is KAGVTQTPRYLIKTRGQQVTLSCSPISGHRSVSWYQQTPGQGLQFLFEYFSETQRNKGNFPGRFSGRQFSNSRSEMNVSTLELGDSALYLCASSLTGNTGELFFGEGSRLTVL.

The chain uses TRBV5-1 and TRBJ2-2; D is possibly TRBD1 or TRBD2 (5 bases each). The V gene's germline CDR1 is SGHRS and CDR2 YFSETQ. V was shortened by 2 bases and J by 3 bases, with 11 bases between the two germline ends. The CDR3 is 15 residues long. The chain's CDR3 is CASSFGQGDTGELFF. As DNA, the CDR3 is TGCGCCAGCAGCTTTGGTCAGGGAGACACCGGGGAGCTGTTTTTT.

The V call is TRBV13, the J call TRBJ2-3; D is possibly TRBD2 (5 bases). This CDR3 contains 17 residues. Deletions cut 1 base from V and 2 bases from J, with 16 bases between. Germline CDR1 PRHDT, CDR2 FYEKMQ (reference sequence). DNA for the CDR3: TGTGCCAGCAGCTTAGCGGCGGGTGGTTCTACCACAGATACGCAGTATTTT. Protein product: CASSLAAGGSTTDTQYF.

The sample holds one count of this clonotype. The chain uses TRBV24-1 and TRBJ2-3, with TRBD1 matching over 8 bases. V shed 5 bases, J shed 2 bases, and the junction held 8 bases outside the gene matches. The CDR3 is 16 amino acids. Germline values: CDR1 KGHDR, CDR2 SFDVKD. CDR3 loop: CATSGSKDRVTDTQYF. For the CDR3, the DNA is TGTGCCACCAGTGGATCGAAGGACAGGGTCACAGATACGCAGTATTTT.

This chain joins TRBV6-5 and TRBJ1-2; 9 bases line up with TRBD1. From germline, CDR1 is MNHEY and CDR2 SVGAGI. V shed 0 bases, J shed 8 bases, and the junction held 10 bases outside the gene matches. This CDR3 comprises 16 residues. CDR3 amino acids: CASSYSPGQGLRGYTF. The CDR3, as DNA: TGTGCCAGCAGTTACTCGCCGGGACAGGGACTAAGAGGCTACACCTTC.

The V and J genes are TRBV20-1 and TRBJ1-1, with D unclear. This CDR3 has 15 amino acids. Germline V lookup: CDR1 DFQATT, CDR2 SNEGSKA (reference sequence). V was cut by 0 bases and J by 0 bases, with 11 bases left in between. The CDR3 loop is CSARDVAQMNTEAFF. CDR3 bases: TGCAGTGCTAGAGATGTGGCCCAAATGAACACTGAAGCTTTCTTT.

The chain combines TRBV24-1 with TRBJ2-3; D is unclear. Germline CDR1 KGHDR, CDR2 SFDVKD. With 3 bases removed from V and 5 bases from J, the gap between germline ends came to 5 bases. CDR3 length: 12 residues. The CDR3 sequence is CATSDGRDTQYF. CDR3 bases: TGTGCCACCAGTGATGGAAGAGATACGCAGTATTTT.

The rearrangement uses TRBV6-2 or TRBV6-3 and TRBJ2-3; 7 positions match TRBD2. With 6 bases clipped from V and 2 bases from J, the junction kept 8 bases outside the gene matches. The germline V gene encodes CDR1 MNHEY and CDR2 SVGEGT. This CDR3 is built from 15 residues. Here the CDR3 reads CASRKLAGPTDTQYF. The CDR3 DNA reads TGTGCCAGCAGGAAATTAGCGGGCCCCACAGATACGCAGTATTTT.

This CDR3 reads CASSYSTGYEAFF. The CDR3 DNA follows: TGTGCCAGCAGCTACTCGACAGGGTATGAAGCTTTCTTT. The chain has TRBV7-3 and TRBJ1-1; 7 positions match TRBD1. There are 13 residues in the CDR3. Germline V gives CDR1 SGHTA, CDR2 FQGTGA. The ends lost 4 bases at V and 7 bases at J; junction bases unmatched: 6.

This clonotype has a count of ten or more. The chain employs TRBV10-3 and TRBJ2-7; no clear D gene. CDR1 is ENHRY and CDR2 is SYGVKD in the germline V gene. V lost 6 bases and J lost 3, with 15 bases in between. The CDR3 loop spans 14 amino acids. The CDR3 sequence: CAIRSGVAGYEQYV. CDR3 sequence (DNA): TGTGCCATCAGATCTGGAGTTGCCGGCTACGAGCAGTACGTC.

The chain has TRBV20-1 and TRBJ2-1, with D tentatively TRBD2 (6 bases). The germline CDR1 and CDR2 sequences are DFQATT and SNEGSKA (reference sequence). The CDR3 consists of 15 residues. V lost 2 bases and J lost 2, with 13 bases in between. In DNA, the CDR3 is TGCAGTGCTAGATGGGGGGACGGTCCCTACAATGAGCAGTTCTTC. It specifies CSARWGDGPYNEQFF.

The rearrangement joins TRBV5-1 to TRBJ2-5, with 7 bases that match TRBD1. Germline CDR1 reads SGHRS; CDR2 reads YFSETQ. The V segment lost 0 bases and the J segment 5 bases; nucleotides outside the gene matches: 7. The CDR3 runs 15 residues. The CDR3 spells CASSLAGTAPETQYF. CDR3 DNA: TGCGCCAGCAGCTTGGCCGGGACAGCTCCCGAGACCCAGTACTTC.

This clonotype turned up a few times. The chain combines TRBV10-3 with TRBJ2-7, with TRBD1 identical over 7 bases. Germline V gives CDR1 ENHRY, CDR2 SYGVKD. V shed 0 bases and J 3 bases; nucleotides not matched to a gene: 5. This CDR3 region has 15 residues. The CDR3 bases are TGTGCCATCAGTGAGTCTAAACAGGGGATCTACGAGCAGTACTTC. It yields the protein CAISESKQGIYEQYF.

This clonotype was seen ten or more times. The chain links TRBV27 to TRBJ2-3; 10 positions agree with TRBD2. V lost 6 bases and J lost 3; bases outside the gene matches: 12. The V gene's germline CDR1 is MNHEY and CDR2 SMNVEV (reference sequence). The CDR3 is made up of 17 amino acids. CDR3 in DNA: TGTGCCAGCAGGCTTAGGAGCGGGGGGGCCATTACAGATACGCAGTATTTT. Its translation is CASRLRSGGAITDTQYF.

This clonotype was counted a few times. The J gene is TRBJ1-2, the V gene TRBV11-2; TRBD1 matches at 8 bases. This CDR3 is 13 amino acids long. Germline CDR1 and CDR2: SGHAT and FQNNGV. The trim removed 4 bases at V and 8 bases at J, leaving 6 bases unmatched. As DNA, the CDR3 is TGTGCCAGCAGCTACTCAGGGGGCGCAGGCTACACCTTC. It is translated as CASSYSGGAGYTF.

This clonotype was observed a few times. The CDR3 sequence: CASIARDFRFSYEQYV. The CDR3 DNA is TGTGCCAGCATCGCCAGGGACTTTCGGTTTTCCTACGAGCAGTACGTC. This chain joins TRBV6-2 or TRBV6-3 and TRBJ2-7, with a weak D call TRBD2 (6 bases). Trimming left V 7 bases short and J 1 base short, with 20 bases between. The length of the CDR3 is 16 residues. Germline CDR1 and CDR2: MNHEY and SVGEGT.